The table lists the clone carrying this T cell receptor (beta chain) with many counts. Its antigen is as yet unknown. CDR3 length: 14 amino acids. Germline trimming cut 5 bases from V and 3 bases from J; bases unmatched to any gene: 6. TCRdb called the reads again in MiXCR, with one record for every CDR3 protein. Of around 210,000 distinct CDR3 sequences in the sample, roughly 6.5% were seen once. This sample is part of a study of T cell repertoires in cytomegalovirus infection. Turning to the study itself: Public TCR beta signatures indicated both CMV infection and matching HLA type. Overall study results and limits: Dominant in the ex vivo response were TCR beta clonotypes restricted by HLA-C and specific for CMV. There were carriers of CMV plus the relevant HLA, and cumulative public TCR beta family frequency identified them.

This chain uses TRBV12-3 or TRBV12-4 with TRBJ1-1; the match to TRBD1 covers 7 bases. The receptor comes from a human donor in good health (CMV status not recorded). Some clones in this sample may be carry-over from other donors' samples. Sequenced input: PBMCs. The CDR3 protein is CASSKAGGYTEAFF. In nucleotides, the CDR3 is TGTGCCAGCAGTAAGGCAGGGGGGTACACTGAAGCTTTCTTT.